This T cell receptor beta chain emerged from a study of OX40 agonist ivuxolimab in advanced cancers. The CDR3 consists of 15 residues. V was pared by 0 bases and J by 8 bases, with 10 bases of the junction left unmatched. The germline V gene has CDR1 GTSNPN and CDR2 SVGIG (reference sequence). Sequencing used immunoSEQ multiplex PCR; TCRdb keeps in-frame clones, though not all of them. The repertoire holds tens of thousands of clones, with more than 75% as singletons. The sequence came from an adult with an advanced solid tumor such as melanoma, head and neck, liver or kidney cancer. The J gene is TRBJ1-2, the V gene TRBV30, with 9 bases aligning to TRBD1. The source material was CD4+ or CD8+ T cells sorted from blood, sampled in a trial of the OX40 agonist ivuxolimab. CDR3 nucleotide sequence: TGTGCCTGGAGTGTTCCCATCACAGGGGGCCGGGGCTACACCTTC. Translated: CAWSVPITGGRGYTF.